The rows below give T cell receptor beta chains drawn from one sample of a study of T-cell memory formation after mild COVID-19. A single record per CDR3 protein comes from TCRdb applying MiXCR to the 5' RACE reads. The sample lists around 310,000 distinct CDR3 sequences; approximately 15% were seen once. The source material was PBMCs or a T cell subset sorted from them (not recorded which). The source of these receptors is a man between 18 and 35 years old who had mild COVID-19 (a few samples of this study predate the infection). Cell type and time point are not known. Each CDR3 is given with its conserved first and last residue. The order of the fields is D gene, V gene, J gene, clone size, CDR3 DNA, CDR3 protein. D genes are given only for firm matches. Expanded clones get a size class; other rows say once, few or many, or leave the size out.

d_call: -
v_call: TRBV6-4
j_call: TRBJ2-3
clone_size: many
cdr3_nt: TGTGCCAGCAGTGACTCGAGTACGTCAGGGGGCACAGATACGCAGTATTTT
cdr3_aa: CASSDSSTSGGTDTQYF

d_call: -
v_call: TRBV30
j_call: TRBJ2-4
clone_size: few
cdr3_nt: TGTGCCTGGAGTGGGTGGGGCATTCAGTACTTC
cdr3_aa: CAWSGWGIQYF

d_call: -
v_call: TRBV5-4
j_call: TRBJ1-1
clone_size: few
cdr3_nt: TGTGCCAGCAGCTTGGCTTTGCAGTCAAAAACGGGGAACACTGAAGCTTTCTTT
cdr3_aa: CASSLALQSKTGNTEAFF

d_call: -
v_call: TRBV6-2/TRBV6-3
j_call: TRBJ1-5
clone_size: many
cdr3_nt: TGTGCCAGCAGCTACGGGGGATGGAATCAGCCCCAGCATTTT
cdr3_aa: CASSYGGWNQPQHF

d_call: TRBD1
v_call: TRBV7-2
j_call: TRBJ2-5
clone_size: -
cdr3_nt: TGTGCCAGCAGCTTAGATGGGACAGGTATAGAGACCCAGTACTTC
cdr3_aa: CASSLDGTGIETQYF

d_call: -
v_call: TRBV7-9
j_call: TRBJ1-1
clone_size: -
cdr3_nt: TGTGCCAGCAGCGCGGACACACAGAACACTGAAGCTTTCTTT
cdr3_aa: CASSADTQNTEAFF

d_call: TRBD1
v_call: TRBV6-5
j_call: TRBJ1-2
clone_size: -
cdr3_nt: TGTGCCAGCAGTTACTCGATAGGGGGCACTGGCTACACCTTC
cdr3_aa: CASSYSIGGTGYTF

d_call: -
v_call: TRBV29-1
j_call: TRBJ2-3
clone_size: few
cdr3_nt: TGCAGCGTTAAAAGGGGAACAGATACGCAGTATTTT
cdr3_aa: CSVKRGTDTQYF

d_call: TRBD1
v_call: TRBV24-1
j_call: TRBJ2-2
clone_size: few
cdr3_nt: TGTGCCGTGGGACAGGGAACCGGGGAGCTGTTTTTT
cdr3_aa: CAVGQGTGELFF

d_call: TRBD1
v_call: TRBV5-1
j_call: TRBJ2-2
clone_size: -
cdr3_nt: TGCGCCAGCAGCCCCTGGGACAGGGTCACCGGGGAGCTGTTTTTT
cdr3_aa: CASSPWDRVTGELFF

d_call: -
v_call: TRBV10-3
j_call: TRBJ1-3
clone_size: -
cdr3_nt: TGTGCCGTAGTGCCGGGACACCTCTCTGGAAACACCATATATTTT
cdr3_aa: CAVVPGHLSGNTIYF

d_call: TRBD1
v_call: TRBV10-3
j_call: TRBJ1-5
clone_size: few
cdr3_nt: TGTGCCATTCGACAGGGGTTCAATCAGCCCCAGCATTTT
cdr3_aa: CAIRQGFNQPQHF

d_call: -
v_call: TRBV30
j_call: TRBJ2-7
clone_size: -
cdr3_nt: TGTGCCTGGAGTTATACCGGGCCTCAAGGGGAGCAGTACTTC
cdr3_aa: CAWSYTGPQGEQYF

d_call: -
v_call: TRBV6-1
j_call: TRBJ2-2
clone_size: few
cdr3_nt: TGTGCCAGCCGGACGGGGACAAGAAACACCGGGGAGCTGTTTTTT
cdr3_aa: CASRTGTRNTGELFF

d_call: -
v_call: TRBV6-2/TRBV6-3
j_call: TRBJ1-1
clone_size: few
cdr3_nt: TGTGCCAGCTCAATTTCCTCGACTTATCAGGATGAAGCTTTCTTT
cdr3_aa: CASSISSTYQDEAFF

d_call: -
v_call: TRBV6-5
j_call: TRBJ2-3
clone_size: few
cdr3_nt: TGTGCCAGCAGTTACTCAGCCGTAGCGCCTGGGGATACGCAGTATTTT
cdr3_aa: CASSYSAVAPGDTQYF

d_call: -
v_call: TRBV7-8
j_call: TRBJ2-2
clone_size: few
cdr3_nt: TGTGCCAGCAGCTTATCGGCAAATACGAACACCGGGGAGCTGTTTTTT
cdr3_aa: CASSLSANTNTGELFF

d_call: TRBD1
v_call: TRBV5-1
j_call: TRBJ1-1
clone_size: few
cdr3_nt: TGCGCCAGCAACAGGGGTAACACTGAAGCTTTCTTT
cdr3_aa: CASNRGNTEAFF

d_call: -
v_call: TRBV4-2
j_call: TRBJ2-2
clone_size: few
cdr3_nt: TGTGCCAGCAGCCAAGAACCTGACCGGGGCGCGAACACCGGGGAGCTGTTTTTT
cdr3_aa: CASSQEPDRGANTGELFF

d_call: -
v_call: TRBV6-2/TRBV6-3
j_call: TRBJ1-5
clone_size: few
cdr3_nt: TGTGCCAGCACAAGGACAGCCCTAAATCAGCCCCAGCATTTT
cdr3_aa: CASTRTALNQPQHF

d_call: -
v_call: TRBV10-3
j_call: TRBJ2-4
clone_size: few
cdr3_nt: TGTGCCATCAGTGAGTCATTAAAGGGGGAGAGGAATCAGTACTTC
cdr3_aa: CAISESLKGERNQYF

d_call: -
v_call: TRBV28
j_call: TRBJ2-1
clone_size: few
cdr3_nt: TGTGCCAGCACCCAAGGATCGGACTACTACAATGAGCAGTTCTTC
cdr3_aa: CASTQGSDYYNEQFF

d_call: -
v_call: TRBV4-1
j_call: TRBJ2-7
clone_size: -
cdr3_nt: TGCGCCAGCAGTCAGCAGTTGGGGAGCTCCTACGAGCAGTACTTC
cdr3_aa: CASSQQLGSSYEQYF

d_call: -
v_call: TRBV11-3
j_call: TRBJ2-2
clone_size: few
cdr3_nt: TGTGCCAGCAGCTTAGATCTGGGCAGGAGATGGGCCGGGGAGCTGTTTTTT
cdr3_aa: CASSLDLGRRWAGELFF

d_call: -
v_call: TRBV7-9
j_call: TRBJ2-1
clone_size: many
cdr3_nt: TGTGCCAGCAGCCTCGGACAGTCCTACAATGAGCAGTTCTTC
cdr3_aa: CASSLGQSYNEQFF

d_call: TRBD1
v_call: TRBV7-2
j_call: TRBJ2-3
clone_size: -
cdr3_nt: TGTGCCAGCAGCTTAGTCAGGGGGCCGGGCACAGATACGCAGTATTTT
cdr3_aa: CASSLVRGPGTDTQYF

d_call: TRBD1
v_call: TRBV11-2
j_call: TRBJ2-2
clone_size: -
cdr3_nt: TGTGCCAGCACCCCCCCGACAGGGGAGAACACCGGGGAGCTGTTTTTT
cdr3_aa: CASTPPTGENTGELFF

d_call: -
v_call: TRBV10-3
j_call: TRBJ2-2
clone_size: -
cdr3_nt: TGTGCCATCACTAAGGACGGATCGAACACCGGGGAGCTGTTTTTT
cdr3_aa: CAITKDGSNTGELFF

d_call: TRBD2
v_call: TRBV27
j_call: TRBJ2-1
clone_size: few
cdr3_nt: TGTGCCAGCAGTTTAGGAGCGGGGGGGCCATACAATGAGCAGTTCTTC
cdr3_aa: CASSLGAGGPYNEQFF

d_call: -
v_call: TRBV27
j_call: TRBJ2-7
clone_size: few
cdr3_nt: TGTGCCAGCAGTTCCTCAATCGCCCGCTACGAGCAGTACTTC
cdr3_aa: CASSSSIARYEQYF

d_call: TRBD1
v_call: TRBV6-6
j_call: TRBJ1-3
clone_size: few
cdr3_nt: TGTGCCAGCAGTTCACGGGCGTCAGGGGGCTCTGGAAACACCATATATTTT
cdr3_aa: CASSSRASGGSGNTIYF

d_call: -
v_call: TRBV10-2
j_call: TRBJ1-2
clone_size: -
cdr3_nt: TGCGCCAGCAGTGGTTCGGGGTTTGACAGTGGCTACACCTTC
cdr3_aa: CASSGSGFDSGYTF